The 19 T cell receptor beta chains in this list originate from one sample, sequenced in a study of siplizumab effects on memory and regulatory T cells. Using immunoSEQ multiplex PCR, the repertoire was profiled, and TCRdb retains in-frame clones only, with some absent. The sample holds about 40,000 clones, 89% seen once. Sequencing was carried out using naive CD4+ T cells sorted from blood. These receptors were taken from a human donor in good health.

The V call is TRBV9, the J call TRBJ1-4; possibly TRBD1 for D (6 bases). The CDR3 runs to 15 residues. V lost 4 bases to trimming and J lost 5 bases, with 15 bases between them. CDR1 SGDLS and CDR2 YYNGEE come from the germline V gene. CDR3 nucleotide sequence: TGTGCCAGCAGCCCCCCCGGGGGGGCCAATGAAAAACTGTTTTTT. Translation: CASSPPGGANEKLFF.

This clone was seen once. The chain joins TRBV2 to TRBJ2-5; tentatively, D is TRBD1 (6 bases). The CDR3 is 17 residues long. Trimming cost V 6 bases and J 0 bases, with 20 bases left between them. Germline V gene sequence: CDR1 SNHLY, CDR2 FYNNEI. The DNA of the CDR3 is TGTGCCAGCAGGGCCAAGGGTAGGGGGAGAGACCAAGAGACCCAGTACTTC. Translated, it gives CASRAKGRGRDQETQYF.

The chain uses TRBV11-2 and TRBJ1-5; D gene unclear. This CDR3 is built from 16 residues. V was shortened by 4 bases and J by 0 bases, with 13 bases between the two germline ends. In germline, CDR1 is SGHAT, CDR2 FQNNGV. CDR3 in amino acids: CASSSRQVHSNQPQHF. CDR3 nucleotides: TGTGCCAGCAGCTCAAGGCAGGTCCATAGCAATCAGCCCCAGCATTTT.

This clone was picked up one time. CDR3 sequence: CASSGLPGRSGELFF. In DNA, the CDR3 is TGTGCCAGCAGTGGACTTCCAGGGAGGTCCGGGGAGCTGTTTTTT. This sequence joins TRBV27 and TRBJ2-2; D perhaps matches TRBD2 (6 bases). Per the germline V gene, CDR1 is MNHEY and CDR2 is SMNVEV (reference sequence). Trimming left V 5 bases short and J 6 bases short, with 16 bases between. The CDR3 has 15 amino acids.

V gene TRBV6-6 combines with J gene TRBJ1-5; TRBD1 is a possible D gene (5 bases). The V gene's germline CDR1 is MNHNY and CDR2 SVGAGI (reference sequence). This CDR3 spans 14 amino acids. V lost 7 bases to trimming and J lost 7 bases, with 17 bases between them. CDR3 sequence (DNA): TGTGCCAGCATCGGGGACCCTCAATGGCAGCCCCAGCATTTT. It translates to CASIGDPQWQPQHF.

The chain links TRBV30 to TRBJ1-1; D unclear. The CDR3 is made up of 11 amino acids. From germline, CDR1 is GTSNPN and CDR2 SVGIG (reference sequence). V lost 2 bases, J lost 5 bases, and 6 bases lay in between. This chain's CDR3 is CAWSLRTEAFF. The CDR3 DNA sequence: TGTGCCTGGAGTCTACGGACTGAAGCTTTCTTT.

This clone turned up a few times. V usage is TRBV6-5 and J usage is TRBJ1-2; D call uncertain. V lost 6 bases and J lost 7, with 9 bases in between. Germline CDR1 reads MNHEY; CDR2 reads SVGAGI. This CDR3 spans 11 amino acids. The CDR3 region is CASSGRSGYTF. The CDR3 DNA sequence: TGTGCCAGCAGCGGACGAAGTGGCTACACCTTC.

The chain has TRBV19 and TRBJ2-7; no clear D. This CDR3 is built from 9 residues. Trimming shortened V by 7 bases and J by 6 bases, and 4 bases separated the two germline ends. CDR1 LNHDA and CDR2 SQIVND come from the germline V gene (reference sequence). The CDR3, as DNA: TGTGCCAGTATTGGCGAGCAGTACTTC. Protein: CASIGEQYF.

This chain uses TRBV6-5 with TRBJ2-5, with 14 bases aligning to TRBD2. CDR3 length: 16 amino acids. Germline-derived CDR1 and CDR2 are MNHEY and SVGAGI. Germline trimming cut 4 bases from V and 6 bases from J; bases unmatched to any gene: 7. CDR3 sequence: CASSSRLAGGGKTQYF. DNA of the CDR3: TGTGCCAGCAGTTCCAGACTAGCGGGAGGGGGCAAGACCCAGTACTTC.

The gene calls are TRBV5-1 and TRBJ2-5, with 8 bases fitting TRBD1. The V gene end was trimmed by 1 base and the J gene end by 5 bases; junction bases not matched to a gene: 7. Germline CDR1 reads SGHRS; CDR2 reads YFSETQ. CDR3 length: 15 amino acids. Written as DNA, the CDR3 is TGCGCCAGCAGCTTGACCGGGACAGGATACGAGACCCAGTACTTC. Residues: CASSLTGTGYETQYF.

The chain links TRBV18 to TRBJ2-3, with 8 bases aligning to TRBD1. The V gene end was trimmed by 5 bases and the J gene end by 5 bases; junction bases not matched to a gene: 15. CDR1 and CDR2 from the germline V gene are KGHSH and LQKENI. The CDR3 has 17 residues. DNA of the CDR3: TGTGCCAGCTCAAGAGGACAGGGACGGGATGTTATAGATACGCAGTATTTT. Translated: CASSRGQGRDVIDTQYF.

This clone has more than one count but fewer than ten. This chain links TRBV27 with TRBJ1-2, with D possibly matching TRBD1 (5 bases). V lost 2 bases, J lost 7 bases, and 8 bases lay in between. The CDR3 is made up of 12 amino acids. CDR1 is MNHEY, CDR2 SMNVEV, per germline (reference sequence). The CDR3 nucleotides read TGTGCCAGCAGTTTAACAGGTGGTGGCTACACCTTC. Translated, it gives CASSLTGGGYTF.

The CDR3 region has the DNA TGCGCCAGCAGCGGTACAGGGACGAAGTACTTC. It codes for CASSGTGTKYF. The rearrangement links TRBV5-1 to TRBJ2-7; TRBD1 is a possible D gene (6 bases). With 4 bases removed from V and 11 bases from J, the gap between germline ends came to 13 bases. The CDR3 runs to 11 residues. Germline V gene lookup returns CDR1 SGHRS and CDR2 YFSETQ.

V gene TRBV10-3 combines with J gene TRBJ1-1, with TRBD1 as a possible D gene (6 bases). The V gene's germline CDR1 is ENHRY and CDR2 SYGVKD. This CDR3 has 13 amino acids. V lost 7 bases to trimming and J lost 4 bases, with 13 bases between them. The CDR3 DNA reads TGTGCCATCACTAGGGACATAGCCACTGAAGCTTTCTTT. Amino acid sequence: CAITRDIATEAFF.

Only a few counts were recorded for this clone. The chain employs TRBV5-5 and TRBJ2-7; D unclear. The CDR3 is 14 residues long. Trimming removed 0 bases from V and 1 base from J, with 8 bases in between. From germline, CDR1 is SGHKS and CDR2 YYEKEE (reference sequence). The CDR3 DNA reads TGTGCCAGCAGCTTGGTGGGTCAATCCTACGAGCAGTACTTC. As protein: CASSLVGQSYEQYF.

CDR3 bases: TGCGCCAGCAGCCAAGAGGGGTCGGCGGGGGAAGAGACCCAGTACTTC. Amino acids: CASSQEGSAGEETQYF. The chain recombines TRBV4-1 with TRBJ2-5; 7 positions match TRBD2. Looked up from germline, CDR1 is MGHRA and CDR2 is YSYEKL. The CDR3 is made up of 16 amino acids. V trimming: 0 bases; J trimming: 3 bases; junction bases outside the gene matches: 7.

This chain links TRBV19 with TRBJ2-5, with D maybe TRBD2 (6 bases). Germline V gene data show CDR1 as LNHDA and CDR2 as SQIVND (reference sequence). The V gene lost 10 bases and the J gene lost 4 bases, with 19 bases spanning the gap. This CDR3 has 14 residues. The CDR3 DNA sequence: TGTGCCACCTGGGGTCGCGGGGCTGGAGAGACCCAGTACTTC. Translation gives CATWGRGAGETQYF. Together with reference TRBV19 and TRBJ2-5, the CDR3 gives the full variable domain: DGGITQSPKYLFRKEGQNVTLSCEQNLNHDAMYWYRQDPGQGLRLIYYSQIVNDFQKGDIAEGYSVSREKKESFPLTVTSAQKNPTAFYLCATWGRGAGETQYFGPGTRLLVL.

This clone was recorded only once. The chain has TRBV19 and TRBJ1-2; 7 nucleotides agree with TRBD1. Germline V CDR1 and CDR2: LNHDA, SQIVND (reference sequence). V dropped 4 bases and J dropped 1; count of bases not matched to a gene: 0. This CDR3 has 13 residues. CDR3 bases: TGTGCCAGTAGTAGGGACAGTAACTATGGCTACACCTTC. It specifies CASSRDSNYGYTF.

This clone showed up just once. CDR3 loop: CASSLGGASNQPQHF. The CDR3 DNA follows: TGTGCCAGCAGCCTTGGGGGGGCTAGCAATCAGCCCCAGCATTTT. V is TRBV27 and J is TRBJ1-5, with D tentatively TRBD1 (6 bases). The CDR3 sequence is 15 residues long. Trimming removed 6 bases at V and 0 bases at J, with 12 bases between. Looked up from germline, CDR1 is MNHEY and CDR2 is SMNVEV (reference sequence).